The 24 T cell receptor beta chains below come from one sample, sequenced in a study of blood T cell repertoires in COVID-19. Sequencing was performed with immunoSEQ multiplex PCR; in TCRdb, only in-frame clones are kept and a portion is missing. Here the sample spans about 160,000 clones, under 85% being singletons. The sequencing input was peripheral blood. The receptors derive from a man aged 80 or over with COVID-19, enrolled during active disease.

J is TRBJ1-2 and V is TRBV5-4, with a tentative D call TRBD1 (5 bases). The V and J ends lost 4 bases and 4 bases respectively, with 14 bases between them. The germline V gene encodes CDR1 SGHNT and CDR2 YYREEE (reference sequence). CDR3 length equals 14 residues. The CDR3 nucleotides read TGTGCCAGCAGCGGCGCAGACAGAGTCTATGGCTACACCTTC. Protein product: CASSGADRVYGYTF.

The chain uses TRBV21-1 and TRBJ2-7; the table's D gene call, TRBD1, was not cross checked with the DNA. TRBV21-1 is designated a pseudogene. The CDR3 sequence is 21 residues long. CDR3 DNA: TGTGCCAGCAGCAAAGGCCCTTTACGTAGAGCAGGGGGCAGGGGCTCCTACGAGCAGTACTTC. It translates to CASSKGPLRRAGGRGSYEQYF.

This chain uses TRBV12-3 or TRBV12-4 with TRBJ1-1, with 7 bases identical to TRBD1. With 7 bases clipped from V and 5 bases from J, the junction kept 4 bases outside the gene matches. CDR3 length equals 12 residues. The CDR3 nucleotides are TGTGCCAGCAAGCCAGGGGGGACTGAAGCTTTCTTT. It specifies CASKPGGTEAFF.

This chain links TRBV5-6 with TRBJ1-6; the D gene is possibly TRBD1 (5 bases). V lost 1 base and J 11 bases, leaving 16 bases between the germline ends. The CDR3 consists of 15 residues. Per germline, CDR1 SGHDT and CDR2 YYEEEE. The CDR3 DNA sequence: TGTGCCAGCAGCTTGAATTCCAGGGTAAGGGCACCCCTCCACTTT. It specifies CASSLNSRVRAPLHF.

This rearrangement joins TRBV2 to TRBJ2-5; 8 positions match TRBD2. The V segment lost 9 bases and the J segment 5 bases; nucleotides outside the gene matches: 8. Germline assignment: CDR1 SNHLY and CDR2 FYNNEI. This CDR3 spans 13 amino acids. The CDR3 loop is CASSPGLGETQYF. CDR3 sequence (DNA): TGTGCCAGTTCTCCGGGACTAGGGGAGACCCAGTACTTC.

V and J are TRBV2 and TRBJ2-1, with 12 bases matching TRBD2. V lost 5 bases, J lost 8 bases, and 10 bases stayed unmatched. The CDR3 length is 16 residues. CDR1 is SNHLY and CDR2 is FYNNEI in the germline V gene. CDR3 nucleotide sequence: TGTGCCAGCAGTCCAACCCTAGCGGGGGGGTCCGATGAGCAGTTCTTC. Amino acids: CASSPTLAGGSDEQFF.

Remarks on this clone: Other DNA sequences from this sample encode an identical CDR3 as well. The chain uses TRBV7-6 and TRBJ1-1; TRBD1 matches at 8 bases. The CDR3 has 15 amino acids. The germline V gene encodes CDR1 SGHVS and CDR2 FNYEAQ. The trim removed 1 base at V and 4 bases at J, leaving 5 bases unmatched. CDR3 sequence (DNA): TGTGCCAGCAGCTTAGGTTCAACAGGGGGCACTGAAGCTTTCTTT. Amino acid sequence: CASSLGSTGGTEAFF.

The J gene is TRBJ1-2, the V gene TRBV7-2, with TRBD1 as a possible D gene (5 bases). Deletions cut 0 bases from V and 7 bases from J, with 15 bases between. The CDR3 loop spans 15 amino acids. Germline CDR1 and CDR2: SGHTA and FQGNSA. DNA of the CDR3: TGTGCCAGCAGCTTAGCGGGGCGAGATATAGGTGGCTACACCTTC. Encoded protein: CASSLAGRDIGGYTF.

The rearrangement joins TRBV6-6 to TRBJ1-6; possibly TRBD1 for D (5 bases). Looked up from germline, CDR1 is MNHNY and CDR2 is SVGAGI (reference sequence). V was pared by 10 bases and J by 7 bases, with 17 bases between. The CDR3 is 14 amino acids. CDR3 DNA: TGTGCCACCCACGGGGACGGGGGGAATTCACCCCTCCACTTT. This encodes CATHGDGGNSPLHF.

This chain links TRBV5-5 with TRBJ2-2; tentatively, D is TRBD1 (6 bases). Germline CDR1 SGHKS, CDR2 YYEKEE (reference sequence). V was pared by 2 bases and J by 3 bases, with 11 bases between. This CDR3 spans 15 amino acids. CDR3 amino acids: CASSLQGGHTGELFF. Written as DNA, the CDR3 is TGTGCCAGCAGCTTACAGGGCGGTCACACCGGGGAGCTGTTTTTT.

This chain uses TRBV5-1 with TRBJ1-6, with D unclear. Per germline, CDR1 SGHRS and CDR2 YFSETQ. The CDR3 has 13 residues. V lost 4 bases and J lost 13, with 15 bases in between. This CDR3 is CASSVDTVSPLHF. DNA for the CDR3: TGCGCCAGCAGCGTGGATACAGTTTCCCCCCTCCACTTT.

This rearrangement joins TRBV2 to TRBJ1-2; TRBD1 might be the D (5 bases). The germline gives CDR1 SNHLY, CDR2 FYNNEI. Trimming took off 3 bases at V and 3 bases at J, with 5 bases between the two ends. The CDR3 length is 12 residues. The CDR3 region has the DNA TGTGCCAGCAGTGAGACAGACTATGGCTACACCTTC. It codes for CASSETDYGYTF.

The gene calls are TRBV11-2 and TRBJ1-4, with TRBD1 matching over 8 bases. Germline V gene lookup returns CDR1 SGHAT and CDR2 FQNNGV. J gave up 8 bases and V 5 bases, and 10 bases lay outside the gene matches. CDR3 length equals 15 residues. The DNA for the CDR3 is TGTGCCAGCAGCCAGAGACAGGGGCGAGGGGAAAAACTGTTTTTT. It yields the protein CASSQRQGRGEKLFF.

J is TRBJ2-5 and V is TRBV19, with a tentative D call TRBD1 (6 bases). The CDR3 covers 16 residues. The germline gives CDR1 LNHDA, CDR2 SQIVND (reference sequence). V was clipped by 7 bases and J by 5 bases, with 23 bases between them. CDR3 in DNA: TGTGCCAGTAAGAAGGGGGACCAACTCCGGGACGAGACCCAGTACTTC. This encodes CASKKGDQLRDETQYF.

This clone was recorded once. The V gene is TRBV5-6, the J gene TRBJ1-1, with unresolved D. CDR1 and CDR2 from the germline V gene are SGHDT and YYEEEE. V was shortened by 0 bases and J by 1 base, with 4 bases between the two germline ends. The CDR3 length is 13 residues. CDR3 sequence reads: CASSLAENTEAFF. DNA for the CDR3: TGTGCCAGCAGCTTGGCAGAGAACACTGAAGCTTTCTTT. Together with reference TRBV5-6 and TRBJ1-1, the CDR3 gives the full variable domain: DAGVTQSPTHLIKTRGQQVTLRCSPKSGHDTVSWYQQALGQGPQFIFQYYEEEERQRGNFPDRFSGHQFPNYSSELNVNALLLGDSALYLCASSLAENTEAFFGQGTRLTVV.

This chain links TRBV9 with TRBJ2-5; 10 nucleotides agree with TRBD1. The CDR3 spans 16 residues. The V gene end was trimmed by 3 bases and the J gene end by 4 bases; junction bases not matched to a gene: 9. In germline, CDR1 is SGDLS, CDR2 YYNGEE. The CDR3 region has the DNA TGTGCCAGCAGCGAGGGGACAGGGGTCGGTAGAGAGACCCAGTACTTC. Amino acid sequence: CASSEGTGVGRETQYF.

This clone was recorded only once. The V call is TRBV9, the J call TRBJ2-5; D perhaps matches TRBD2 (5 bases). Germline V lookup: CDR1 SGDLS, CDR2 YYNGEE. The CDR3 covers 13 residues. Trimming removed 6 bases from V and 5 bases from J, with 14 bases in between. CDR3 sequence: CASTPSPGETQYF. Here the CDR3 DNA reads TGTGCCAGCACCCCCAGCCCGGGGGAGACCCAGTACTTC.

The chain's CDR3 is CASSPPYQETQYF. CDR3 in DNA: TGTGCCAGCAGCCCTCCGTACCAAGAGACCCAGTACTTC. The chain has TRBV11-3 and TRBJ2-5; D not certain. Deletions cut 5 bases from V and 0 bases from J, with 7 bases between. The CDR3 length is 13 residues. Germline assignment: CDR1 SGHNT and CDR2 YENEEA.

This sequence joins TRBV19 and TRBJ2-3, with D unclear. The ends were cut back, 7 bases at V and 0 bases at J, with 11 bases in the middle. Germline assignment: CDR1 LNHDA and CDR2 SQIVND (reference sequence). The CDR3 sequence is 14 residues long. The CDR3 protein is CASNGRYSTDTQYF. CDR3 in DNA: TGTGCCAGTAATGGCAGGTATAGCACAGATACGCAGTATTTT.

J is TRBJ1-1 and V is TRBV5-1, with D possibly being TRBD1 (6 bases). Germline assignment: CDR1 SGHRS and CDR2 YFSETQ. The CDR3 is 14 amino acids. With 0 bases removed from V and 4 bases from J, the gap between germline ends came to 10 bases. The CDR3: CASSLVWGPTEAFF. CDR3 nucleotide sequence: TGCGCCAGCAGCTTGGTATGGGGGCCCACTGAAGCTTTCTTT. The full variable domain, in which reference TRBV5-1 and TRBJ1-1 provide the parts outside the CDR3, is KAGVTQTPRYLIKTRGQQVTLSCSPISGHRSVSWYQQTPGQGLQFLFEYFSETQRNKGNFPGRFSGRQFSNSRSEMNVSTLELGDSALYLCASSLVWGPTEAFFGQGTRLTVV.

This chain uses TRBV4-1 with TRBJ1-1; D call uncertain. The CDR3 covers 13 residues. With 4 bases removed from V and 6 bases from J, the gap between germline ends came to 12 bases. The germline CDR1 and CDR2 sequences are MGHRA and YSYEKL. CDR3: CASSLNGISEAFF. As DNA, the CDR3 is TGCGCCAGCAGCCTGAACGGGATCTCTGAAGCTTTCTTT.

This clone was detected only once. The CDR3 loop reads CASSEFGGGTGLDIQYF. In DNA form, the CDR3 reads TGTGCCAGCAGTGAGTTCGGGGGCGGGACAGGACTTGACATTCAGTACTTC. The V call is TRBV6-1, the J call TRBJ2-4; 8 bases map to TRBD1. CDR1 is MNHNS, CDR2 SASEGT, per germline. The CDR3 covers 17 residues. With V trimmed by 3 bases and J by 8 bases, 15 bases remained unmatched.

The gene calls are TRBV4-2 and TRBJ2-3, with 8 bases matching TRBD2. Germline-derived CDR1 and CDR2 are LGHNA and YNFKEQ. This CDR3 is built from 14 residues. V dropped 4 bases and J dropped 2; count of bases not matched to a gene: 2. CDR3 loop: CASSRTSPTDTQYF. The CDR3, as DNA: TGTGCCAGCAGCCGGACTAGCCCCACAGATACGCAGTATTTT.

This clone was seen a few times. The V gene is TRBV2, the J gene TRBJ2-2, with 11 bases lining up with TRBD1. The CDR3 contains 15 residues. Germline loops: CDR1 SNHLY, CDR2 FYNNEI. V dropped 6 bases and J dropped 4; count of bases not matched to a gene: 4. CDR3 residues: CASRVGTGGTGELFF. The CDR3 region has the DNA TGTGCCAGCAGGGTAGGGACAGGGGGCACCGGGGAGCTGTTTTTT.